Here is one T cell receptor (beta chain) with its context. TCRdb keeps only in-frame clones here, not all; method: immunoSEQ multiplex PCR. The sample lists some 43,000 clones; around 90% were seen once. This sample was taken from a study of T cell changes during pregnancy in multiple sclerosis. The source is a female donor with multiple sclerosis, enrolled in a pregnancy study. Sequencing was performed on CD8+ T cells from peripheral blood mononuclear cells, taken in the first trimester of pregnancy.

The CDR3 coding sequence is TGTGCCAGCAGTCCGGACTACCCGGTTCCCGGGGAGCTGTTTTTT. It codes for CASSPDYPVPGELFF. This chain uses TRBV6-5 with TRBJ2-2; a possible D gene is TRBD2 (6 bases). CDR1 and CDR2 (germline): MNHEY, SVGAGI. The CDR3 covers 15 residues. Between the trimmed V and J ends, which lost 5 bases and 6 bases, there was a span of 16 bases.